This T cell receptor beta chain appears in the sequencing data of a study of monozygotic twins with inflammatory bowel disease. Findings and limits, study-wide: Discordant twins had repertoire similarity that did not differ from that of concordant twins, possibly from limited power. In the analysis, different T cell subtypes could not be told apart. Clonotype sharing was lower in IBD patients than healthy twins, most markedly with disease activity.

On this clonotype itself: Its antigen is currently unknown.

Template switching was used to attach UMIs, which incorporated a 6-nucleotide sample barcode. TCRdb reanalyzed the 5' RACE reads and collapses them to one entry per CDR3 protein, without DNA. Its clone listing holds some 89,000 distinct CDR3 sequences. This CDR3 contains 15 residues. The sequence derives from a human donor with ulcerative colitis or Crohn's disease, or a healthy co-twin of an affected twin (not recorded which). The V call is TRBV12-3 or TRBV12-4, the J call TRBJ2-1; with no DNA, the TCRdb D assignment of TRBD2 cannot be verified. The sequencing sample was made of blood. The CDR3 loop is CASSPTSGVSNEQFF.